The 10 T cell receptor beta chains below were found in one sample sequenced in a study of PD-1 blockade in mismatch repair-deficient tumors. Produced via immunoSEQ multiplex PCR; TCRdb's table is partial and in-frame only. The sample yields approximately 51,000 clones, 81% seen once. Sequenced material: peripheral blood, taken about 20 weeks after starting pembrolizumab. These receptors originate from an adult with mismatch repair-deficient cancer.

Concerning this clone itself: It is unclear where the CDR3 begins or ends on the DNA, so no DNA is shown, and the CDR3 is as TCRdb lists it. V and J are TRBV4-1 and TRBJ1-4; the table calls TRBD1, which could not be checked here. The CDR3 is 16 residues long, ends included. Germline V CDR1 and CDR2: MGHRA, YSYEKL. This CDR3 reads CASSQEEGTGMKNCFF.

By share, this clone counts as medium-sized (0.01 to 0.1%). The chain joins TRBV10-3 to TRBJ1-5, with D tentatively TRBD1 (6 bases). Germline-derived CDR1 and CDR2 are ENHRY and SYGVKD. The CDR3 extends over 15 amino acids. V lost 0 bases and J lost 3, with 9 bases in between. CDR3 in DNA: TGTGCCATCAGTGAGTCAGGGGGAATCAATCAGCCCCAGCATTTT. Translating gives CAISESGGINQPQHF.

This clone was detected only once. The rearrangement uses TRBV30 and TRBJ2-2; D is perhaps TRBD2 (6 bases). Germline CDR1 GTSNPN, CDR2 SVGIG (reference sequence). The CDR3 contains 15 residues. The ends were cut back, 4 bases at V and 1 base at J, with 13 bases in the middle. Here the CDR3 reads CAWTPRGRNTGELFF. The CDR3 bases are TGTGCCTGGACTCCCCGGGGGAGGAACACCGGGGAGCTGTTTTTT.

The V call is TRBV27, the J call TRBJ1-1, with a possible D match to TRBD1 (5 bases). V was pared by 6 bases and J by 4 bases, with 12 bases between. The length of the CDR3 is 13 residues. CDR1 and CDR2 (germline): MNHEY, SMNVEV (reference sequence). Written as DNA, the CDR3 is TGTGCCAGCAGCCTATCCGGGGCCACTGAAGCTTTCTTT. It translates to CASSLSGATEAFF.

This clone showed up just once. This chain connects TRBV11-2 to TRBJ2-1, with unresolved D. The germline V gene encodes CDR1 SGHAT and CDR2 FQNNGV. The V and J ends lost 0 bases and 7 bases respectively, with 1 base between them. The CDR3 runs to 11 residues. The CDR3 nucleotides read TGTGCCAGCAGCTTAGATAATGAGCAGTTCTTC. It specifies CASSLDNEQFF.

This clone was detected only once. The V and J genes are TRBV14 and TRBJ1-2, with D hard to call. The CDR3 is made up of 15 amino acids. Looked up from germline, CDR1 is SGHDN and CDR2 is FVKESK. V was shortened by 4 bases and J by 1 base, with 13 bases between the two germline ends. The CDR3 bases are TGTGCCAGCAGCCCCAGCCCCGTTAGTAACTATGGCTACACCTTC. This translates into CASSPSPVSNYGYTF.

The rearrangement joins TRBV11-2 to TRBJ2-7, with 11 bases identical to TRBD2. CDR1 is SGHAT, CDR2 FQNNGV, per germline. This CDR3 spans 20 amino acids. V shed 0 bases and J 3 bases; nucleotides not matched to a gene: 16. The CDR3 region is CASSLDTGASGRTGGYEQYF. DNA of the CDR3: TGTGCCAGCAGCTTAGATACGGGGGCTAGCGGGAGGACTGGGGGCTACGAGCAGTACTTC.

V is TRBV6-1 and J is TRBJ2-7; D tentatively fits TRBD1 or TRBD2 (6 bases each). Trimming left V 7 bases short and J 4 bases short, with 14 bases between. CDR1 is MNHNS, CDR2 SASEGT, per germline. The CDR3 consists of 13 residues. CDR3 DNA sequence: TGTGCCAGCATGGAACCGGGGGCTTACGAGCAGTACTTC. This translates into CASMEPGAYEQYF.

V gene TRBV10-3 combines with J gene TRBJ2-3; D is perhaps TRBD2 (6 bases). V dropped 7 bases and J dropped 3 bases, with 8 bases sitting between them. The length of the CDR3 is 12 residues. Germline CDR1 is ENHRY and CDR2 is SYGVKD. The CDR3 is CAITGDTDTQYF. In DNA, the CDR3 is TGTGCCATCACGGGAGATACAGATACGCAGTATTTT.

CDR3 sequence reads: CASSLDSVTGELFF. In DNA form, the CDR3 reads TGTGCCAGCAGCTTAGACAGTGTCACCGGGGAGCTGTTTTTT. The chain uses TRBV11-2 and TRBJ2-2; D is unclear. The V gene lost 0 bases and the J gene lost 4 bases, with 6 bases spanning the gap. This CDR3 contains 14 residues. Per the germline V gene, CDR1 is SGHAT and CDR2 is FQNNGV.